The T cell receptor (beta chain) under discussion was sequenced for a study of T-cell memory formation after mild COVID-19. Study findings and constraints: Shrinking CD4+ clones were chiefly CM and EM; CD8+ ones were chiefly EMRA.

This CDR3 has 15 residues. Trimming removed 3 bases from V and 5 bases from J; junction bases left unmatched: 5. The V gene's germline CDR1 is MGHRA and CDR2 YSYEKL. This clonotype showed up just a few times. Its target is not known. MiXCR, applied by TCRdb to the 5' RACE reads, yields one record per CDR3 protein. The repertoire holds roughly 200,000 distinct CDR3 sequences, with about 16% as singletons. Sequenced: PBMCs or a T cell subset sorted from them (not recorded which). The receptor's source is an adult woman who had mild COVID-19 (a few samples of this study predate the infection). Cell type and time point are not known. This rearrangement joins TRBV4-1 to TRBJ1-3, with 9 bases matching TRBD1. CDR3 sequence (DNA): TGCGCCAGCAGCCAGCTGGGACAGGGTCGAAACACCATATATTTT. This gives the protein CASSQLGQGRNTIYF.